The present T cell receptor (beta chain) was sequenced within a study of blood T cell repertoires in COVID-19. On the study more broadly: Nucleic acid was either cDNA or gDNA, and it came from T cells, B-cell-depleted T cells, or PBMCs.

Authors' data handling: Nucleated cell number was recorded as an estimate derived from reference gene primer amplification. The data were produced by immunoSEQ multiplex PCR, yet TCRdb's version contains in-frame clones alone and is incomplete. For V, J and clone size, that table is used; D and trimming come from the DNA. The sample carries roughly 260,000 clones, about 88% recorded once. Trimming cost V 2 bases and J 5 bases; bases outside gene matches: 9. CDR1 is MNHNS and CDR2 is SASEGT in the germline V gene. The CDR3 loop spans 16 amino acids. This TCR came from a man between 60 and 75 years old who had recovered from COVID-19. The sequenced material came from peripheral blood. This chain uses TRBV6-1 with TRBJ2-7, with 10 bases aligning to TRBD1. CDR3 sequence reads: CASSERKGQGWDEQYF. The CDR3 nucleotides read TGTGCCAGCAGTGAAAGGAAGGGACAGGGGTGGGACGAGCAGTACTTC.